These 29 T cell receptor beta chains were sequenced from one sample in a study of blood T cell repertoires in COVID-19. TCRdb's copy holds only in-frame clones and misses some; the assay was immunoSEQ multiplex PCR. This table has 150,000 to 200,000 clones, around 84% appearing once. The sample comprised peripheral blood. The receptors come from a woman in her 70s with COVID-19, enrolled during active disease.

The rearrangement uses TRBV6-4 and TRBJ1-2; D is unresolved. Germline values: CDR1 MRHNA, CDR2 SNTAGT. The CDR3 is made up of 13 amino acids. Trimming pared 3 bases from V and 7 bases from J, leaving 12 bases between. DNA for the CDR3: TGTGCCAGCAGTGAACGTCTCGGTTCTGGCTACACCTTC. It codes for CASSERLGSGYTF.

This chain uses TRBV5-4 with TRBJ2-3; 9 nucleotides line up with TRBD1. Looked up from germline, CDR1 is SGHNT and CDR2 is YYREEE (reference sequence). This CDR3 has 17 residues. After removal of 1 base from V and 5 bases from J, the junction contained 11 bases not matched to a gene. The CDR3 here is CASSLMRGRQGGDTQYF. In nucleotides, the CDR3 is TGTGCCAGCAGCTTGATGCGGGGGCGACAGGGGGGAGATACGCAGTATTTT.

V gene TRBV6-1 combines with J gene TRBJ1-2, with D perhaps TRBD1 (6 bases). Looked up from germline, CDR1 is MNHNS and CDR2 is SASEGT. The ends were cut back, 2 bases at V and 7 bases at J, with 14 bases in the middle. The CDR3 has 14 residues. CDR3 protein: CASSEPGEGGGYTF. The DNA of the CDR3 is TGTGCCAGCAGTGAACCAGGGGAAGGCGGTGGCTACACCTTC.

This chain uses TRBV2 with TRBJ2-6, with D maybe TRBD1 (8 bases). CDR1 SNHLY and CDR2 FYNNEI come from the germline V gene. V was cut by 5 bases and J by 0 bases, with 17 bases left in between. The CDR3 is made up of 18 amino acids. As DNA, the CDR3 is TGTGCCAGCAGTCTACAGGGGGAGGGGAGCTCTGGGGCCAACGTCCTGACTTTC. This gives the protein CASSLQGEGSSGANVLTF.

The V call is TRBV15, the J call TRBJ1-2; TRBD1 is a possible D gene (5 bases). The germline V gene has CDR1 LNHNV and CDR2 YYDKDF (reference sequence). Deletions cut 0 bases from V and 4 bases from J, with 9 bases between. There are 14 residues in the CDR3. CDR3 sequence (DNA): TGTGCCACCAGCAGAGATCAGGGCAGCTATGGCTACACCTTC. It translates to CATSRDQGSYGYTF. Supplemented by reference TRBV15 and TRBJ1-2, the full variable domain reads DAMVIQNPRYQVTQFGKPVTLSCSQTLNHNVMYWYQQKSSQAPKLLFHYYDKDFNNEADTPDNFQSRRPNTSFCFLDIRSPGLGDTAMYLCATSRDQGSYGYTFGSGTRLTVV.

The CDR3, as DNA: TGTGCCAGCAGCCTGGGACAGGGGCGAGCTGAAGCTTTCTTT. Protein: CASSLGQGRAEAFF. The chain combines TRBV6-5 with TRBJ1-1; 10 nucleotides line up with TRBD1. The V and J ends lost 6 bases and 6 bases, in that order; junction bases with no gene match: 7. The CDR3 sequence is 14 residues long. CDR1 and CDR2 from the germline V gene are MNHEY and SVGAGI.

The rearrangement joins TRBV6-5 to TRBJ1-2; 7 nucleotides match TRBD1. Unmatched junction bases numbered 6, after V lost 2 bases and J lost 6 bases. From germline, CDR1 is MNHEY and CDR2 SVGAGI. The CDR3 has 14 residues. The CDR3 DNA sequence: TGTGCCAGCAGTTACCGTGACAGGGTGGATGGCTACACCTTC. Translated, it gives CASSYRDRVDGYTF.

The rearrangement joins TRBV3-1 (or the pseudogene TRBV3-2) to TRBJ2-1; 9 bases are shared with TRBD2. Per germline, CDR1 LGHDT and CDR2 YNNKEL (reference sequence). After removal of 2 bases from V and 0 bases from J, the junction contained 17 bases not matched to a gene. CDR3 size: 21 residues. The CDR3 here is CASSQRSPGLALPSSYNEQFF. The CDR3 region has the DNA TGTGCCAGCAGCCAACGAAGCCCGGGACTAGCCCTCCCAAGCTCCTACAATGAGCAGTTCTTC.

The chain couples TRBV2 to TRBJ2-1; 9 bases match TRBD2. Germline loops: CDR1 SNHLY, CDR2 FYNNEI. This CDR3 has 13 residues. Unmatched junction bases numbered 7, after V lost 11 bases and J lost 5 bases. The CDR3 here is CAGKRGVNNEQFF. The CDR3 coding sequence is TGTGCCGGAAAGCGGGGGGTTAACAATGAGCAGTTCTTC.

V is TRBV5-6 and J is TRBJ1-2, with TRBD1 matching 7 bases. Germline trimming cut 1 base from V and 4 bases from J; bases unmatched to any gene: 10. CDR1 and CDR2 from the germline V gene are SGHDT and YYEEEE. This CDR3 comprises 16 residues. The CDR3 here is CASSLNRGQGSYGYTF. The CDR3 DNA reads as TGTGCCAGCAGCTTGAATAGGGGGCAGGGTAGCTATGGCTACACCTTC.

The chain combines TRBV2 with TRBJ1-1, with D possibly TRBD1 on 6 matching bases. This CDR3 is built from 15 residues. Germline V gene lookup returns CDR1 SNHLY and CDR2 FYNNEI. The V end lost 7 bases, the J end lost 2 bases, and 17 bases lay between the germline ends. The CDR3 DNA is TGTGCCAGCACGTTAGAAGACAGGCCTAACACTGAAGCTTTCTTT. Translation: CASTLEDRPNTEAFF.

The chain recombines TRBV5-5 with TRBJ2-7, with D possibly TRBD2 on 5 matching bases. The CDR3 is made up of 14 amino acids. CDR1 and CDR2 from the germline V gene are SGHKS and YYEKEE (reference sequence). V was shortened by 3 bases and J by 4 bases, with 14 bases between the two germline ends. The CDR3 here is CASSSAGRNYEQYV. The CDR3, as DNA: TGTGCCAGCAGCTCGGCGGGCAGGAATTACGAGCAGTACGTC.

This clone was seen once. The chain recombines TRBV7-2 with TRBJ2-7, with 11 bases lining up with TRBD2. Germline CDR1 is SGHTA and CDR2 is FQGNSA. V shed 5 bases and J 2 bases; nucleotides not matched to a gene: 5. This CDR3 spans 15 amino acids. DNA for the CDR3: TGTGCCAGCAGCCCTCAACTAGCGGGAGCCTACGAGCAGTACTTC. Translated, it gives CASSPQLAGAYEQYF.

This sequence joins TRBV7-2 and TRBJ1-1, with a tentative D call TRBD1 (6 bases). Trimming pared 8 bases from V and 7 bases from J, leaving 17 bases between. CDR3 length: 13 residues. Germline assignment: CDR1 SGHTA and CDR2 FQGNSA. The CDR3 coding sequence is TGTGCCAGCGGGCTGGGGGCACTTTTTGAAGCTTTCTTT. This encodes CASGLGALFEAFF. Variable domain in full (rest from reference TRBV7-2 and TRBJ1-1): GAGVSQSPSNKVTEKGKDVELRCDPISGHTALYWYRQSLGQGLEFLIYFQGNSAPDKSGLPSDRFSAERTGGSVSTLTIQRTQQEDSAVYLCASGLGALFEAFFGQGTRLTVV.

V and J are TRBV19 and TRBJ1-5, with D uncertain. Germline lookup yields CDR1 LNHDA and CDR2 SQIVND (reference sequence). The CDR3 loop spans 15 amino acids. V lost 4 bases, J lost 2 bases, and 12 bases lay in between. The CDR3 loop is CASSTTGGGNQPQHF. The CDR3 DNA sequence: TGTGCCAGTAGTACGACGGGCGGGGGCAATCAGCCCCAGCATTTT.

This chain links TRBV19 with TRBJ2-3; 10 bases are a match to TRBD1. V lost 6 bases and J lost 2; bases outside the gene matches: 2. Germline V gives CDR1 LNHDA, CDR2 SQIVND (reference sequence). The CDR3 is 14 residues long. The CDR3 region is CASSDRGHTDTQYF. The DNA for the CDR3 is TGTGCCAGTAGCGACAGGGGGCACACAGATACGCAGTATTTT. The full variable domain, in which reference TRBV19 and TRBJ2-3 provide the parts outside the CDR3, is DGGITQSPKYLFRKEGQNVTLSCEQNLNHDAMYWYRQDPGQGLRLIYYSQIVNDFQKGDIAEGYSVSREKKESFPLTVTSAQKNPTAFYLCASSDRGHTDTQYFGPGTRLTVL.

The CDR3 nucleotides are TGTGCCAGCAGCCATAACAGGGGGGATAATTCACCCCTCCACTTT. It encodes CASSHNRGDNSPLHF. The V gene is TRBV4-2, the J gene TRBJ1-6, with TRBD1 matching over 8 bases. Germline CDR1 LGHNA, CDR2 YNFKEQ. The V gene end was trimmed by 3 bases and the J gene end by 5 bases; junction bases not matched to a gene: 3. The CDR3 totals 15 residues.

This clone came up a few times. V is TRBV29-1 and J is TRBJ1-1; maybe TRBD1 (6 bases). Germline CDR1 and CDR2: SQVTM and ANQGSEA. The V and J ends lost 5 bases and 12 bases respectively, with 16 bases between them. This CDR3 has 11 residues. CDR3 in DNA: TGCAGCGTTCGGGGGGCAATTGGAACTTTCTTT. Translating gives CSVRGAIGTFF.

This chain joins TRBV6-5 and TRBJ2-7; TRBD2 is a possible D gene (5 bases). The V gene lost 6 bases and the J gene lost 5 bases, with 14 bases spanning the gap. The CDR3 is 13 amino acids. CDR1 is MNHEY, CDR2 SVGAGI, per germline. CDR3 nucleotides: TGTGCCAGCAGCCGACGGCCGGAGGACGAGCAGTACTTC. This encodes CASSRRPEDEQYF.

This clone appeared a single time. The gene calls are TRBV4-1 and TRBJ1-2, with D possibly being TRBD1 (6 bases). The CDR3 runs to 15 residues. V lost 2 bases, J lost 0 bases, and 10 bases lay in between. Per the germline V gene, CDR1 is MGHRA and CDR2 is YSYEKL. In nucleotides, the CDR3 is TGCGCCAGCAGCCAACTCAGGACAGCTAACTATGGCTACACCTTC. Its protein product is CASSQLRTANYGYTF.

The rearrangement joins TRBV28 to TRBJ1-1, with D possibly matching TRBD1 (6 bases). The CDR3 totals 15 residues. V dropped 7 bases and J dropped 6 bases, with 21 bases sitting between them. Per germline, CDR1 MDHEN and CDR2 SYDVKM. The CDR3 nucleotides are TGTGCCAGCAACATCATAGGACAGACCTACGCTGAAGCTTTCTTT. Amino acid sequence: CASNIIGQTYAEAFF.

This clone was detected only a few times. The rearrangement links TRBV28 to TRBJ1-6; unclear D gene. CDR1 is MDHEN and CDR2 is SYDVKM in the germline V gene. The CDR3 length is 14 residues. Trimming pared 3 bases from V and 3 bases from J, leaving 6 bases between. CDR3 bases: TGTGCCAGCAGTTTGCGGAACTATAATTCACCCCTCCACTTT. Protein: CASSLRNYNSPLHF.

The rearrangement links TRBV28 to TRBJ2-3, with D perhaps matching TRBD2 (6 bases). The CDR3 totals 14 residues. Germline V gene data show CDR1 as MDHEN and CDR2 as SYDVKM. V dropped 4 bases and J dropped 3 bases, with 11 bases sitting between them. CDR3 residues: CASSSQGLTDTQYF. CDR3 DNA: TGTGCCAGCAGTTCCCAGGGACTTACAGATACGCAGTATTTT.

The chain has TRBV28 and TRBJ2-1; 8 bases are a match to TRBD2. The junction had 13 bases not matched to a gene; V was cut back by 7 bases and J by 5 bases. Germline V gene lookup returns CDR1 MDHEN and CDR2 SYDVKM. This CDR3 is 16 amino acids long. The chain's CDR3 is CASNPGGVGRNNEQFF. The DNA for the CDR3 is TGTGCCAGCAACCCCGGGGGGGTGGGGCGCAACAATGAGCAGTTCTTC.

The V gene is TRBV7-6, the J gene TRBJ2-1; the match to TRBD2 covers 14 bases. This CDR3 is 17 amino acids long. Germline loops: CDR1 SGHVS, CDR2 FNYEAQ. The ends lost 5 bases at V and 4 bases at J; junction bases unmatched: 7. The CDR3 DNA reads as TGTGCCAGCAGCCCCCGACTAGCGGGAGGGAAATACAATGAGCAGTTCTTC. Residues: CASSPRLAGGKYNEQFF.

CDR3 sequence reads: CAANGGDGQPQHF. As DNA, the CDR3 is TGTGCCGCAAATGGGGGGGATGGGCAGCCCCAGCATTTT. The rearrangement joins TRBV5-6 to TRBJ1-5; TRBD1 might be the D (5 bases). Trimming shortened V by 10 bases and J by 7 bases, and 18 bases separated the two germline ends. Per the germline V gene, CDR1 is SGHDT and CDR2 is YYEEEE. CDR3 length: 13 amino acids.

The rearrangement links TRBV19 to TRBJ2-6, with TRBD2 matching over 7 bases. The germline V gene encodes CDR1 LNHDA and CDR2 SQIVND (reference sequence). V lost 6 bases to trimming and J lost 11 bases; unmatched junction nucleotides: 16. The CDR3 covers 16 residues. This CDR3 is CASRHRGEVLSDVLTF. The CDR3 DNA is TGTGCCAGTAGGCACCGGGGGGAGGTCCTTTCCGACGTCCTGACTTTC.

The CDR3 nucleotides are TGTGCCAGCAGCTTTGACAGGGACACTGAAGCTTTCTTT. Translation gives CASSFDRDTEAFF. The chain couples TRBV5-4 to TRBJ1-1; 7 bases fit TRBD1. The CDR3 sequence is 13 residues long. Germline CDR1 reads SGHNT; CDR2 reads YYREEE (reference sequence). V shed 2 bases, J shed 3 bases, and the junction held 1 base outside the gene matches.

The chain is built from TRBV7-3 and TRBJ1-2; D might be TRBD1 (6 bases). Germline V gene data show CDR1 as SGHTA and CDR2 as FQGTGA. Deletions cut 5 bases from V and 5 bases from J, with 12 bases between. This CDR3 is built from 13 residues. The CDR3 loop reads CASSPRTDYGYTF. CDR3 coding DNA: TGTGCCAGCAGCCCTCGGACAGATTATGGCTACACCTTC. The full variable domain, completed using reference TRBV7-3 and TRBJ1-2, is GAGVSQTPSNKVTEKGKYVELRCDPISGHTALYWYRQSLGQGPEFLIYFQGTGAADDSGLPNDRFFAVRPEGSVSTLKIQRTERGDSAVYLCASSPRTDYGYTFGSGTRLTVV.